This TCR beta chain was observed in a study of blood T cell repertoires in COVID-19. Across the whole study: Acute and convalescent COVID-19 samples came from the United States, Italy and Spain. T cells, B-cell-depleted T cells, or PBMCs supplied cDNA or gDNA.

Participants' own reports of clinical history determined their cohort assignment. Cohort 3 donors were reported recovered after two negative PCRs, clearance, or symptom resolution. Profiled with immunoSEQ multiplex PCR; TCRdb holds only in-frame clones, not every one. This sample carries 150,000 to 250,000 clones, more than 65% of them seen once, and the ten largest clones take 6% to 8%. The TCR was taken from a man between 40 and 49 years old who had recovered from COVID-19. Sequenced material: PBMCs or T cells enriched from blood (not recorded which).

CDR3 sequence (DNA): TGCGCCAGCAGCTCTTTGACAGGGGGGAACGGCAAAAACATTCAGTACTTC. Translation gives CASSSLTGGNGKNIQYF. This chain connects TRBV5-1 to TRBJ2-4; TRBD1 aligns across 9 bases. The CDR3 runs 17 residues. CDR1 SGHRS and CDR2 YFSETQ come from the germline V gene. With 3 bases clipped from V and 3 bases from J, the junction kept 10 bases outside the gene matches.